This TCR beta chain came from a study of blood T cell repertoires in COVID-19. About the study: The United States, Italy and Spain supplied acute and convalescent COVID-19 samples.

Generated by immunoSEQ multiplex PCR, the TCRdb table keeps only in-frame clones and is missing some. The table records 140,000 to 150,000 clones, 80% of them present only once. CDR1 SGHRS and CDR2 YFSETQ come from the germline V gene. V lost 3 bases to trimming and J lost 8 bases; unmatched junction nucleotides: 27. The CDR3 sequence is 21 residues long. This clone has a handful of counts. The chain joins TRBV5-1 to TRBJ2-1; 9 bases line up with TRBD1. Specimen: peripheral blood. The sequence was obtained from a man in his 70s who had recovered from COVID-19. DNA for the CDR3: TGCGCCAGCAGCTCACCCCGAAGGACAGGGGACACCAAGTTGGTTATGGATGAGCAGTTCTTC. It translates to CASSSPRRTGDTKLVMDEQFF. The full variable domain, rest sourced from reference TRBV5-1 and TRBJ2-1, is KAGVTQTPRYLIKTRGQQVTLSCSPISGHRSVSWYQQTPGQGLQFLFEYFSETQRNKGNFPGRFSGRQFSNSRSEMNVSTLELGDSALYLCASSSPRRTGDTKLVMDEQFFGPGTRLTVL.